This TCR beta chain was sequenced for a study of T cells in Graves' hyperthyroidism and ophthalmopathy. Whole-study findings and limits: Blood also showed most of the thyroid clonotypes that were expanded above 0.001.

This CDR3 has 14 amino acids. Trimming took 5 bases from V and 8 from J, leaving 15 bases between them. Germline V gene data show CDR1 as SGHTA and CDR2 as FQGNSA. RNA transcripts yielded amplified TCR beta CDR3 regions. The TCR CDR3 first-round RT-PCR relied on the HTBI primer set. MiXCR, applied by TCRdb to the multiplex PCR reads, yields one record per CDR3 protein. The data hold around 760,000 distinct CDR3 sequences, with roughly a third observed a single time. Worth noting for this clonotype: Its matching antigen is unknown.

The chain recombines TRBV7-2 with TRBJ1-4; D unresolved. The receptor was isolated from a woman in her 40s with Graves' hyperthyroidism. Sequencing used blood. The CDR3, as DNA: TGTACCAGCAGCCGGACTGGATTGGGGGAAAAACTGTTTTTT. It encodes CTSSRTGLGEKLFF.